This TCR beta chain was identified during a study of blood T cell repertoires in COVID-19. Clones were read by immunoSEQ multiplex PCR, and TCRdb kept only the in-frame ones, dropping some. The sample holds 40,000 to 50,000 clones, roughly nine tenths seen once. Germline V lookup: CDR1 SGHVS, CDR2 FQNEAQ. The CDR3 extends over 13 amino acids. V lost 3 bases and J 1 base, leaving 6 bases between the germline ends. This TCR was sampled from a human donor in a cohort sampled during active COVID-19. Sequencing was carried out using peripheral blood. V gene TRBV7-8 combines with J gene TRBJ1-1, with a tentative D call TRBD1 (6 bases). Written as DNA, the CDR3 is TGTGCCAGCAGCTTGACAGGGAACACTGAAGCTTTCTTT. Its translation: CASSLTGNTEAFF.